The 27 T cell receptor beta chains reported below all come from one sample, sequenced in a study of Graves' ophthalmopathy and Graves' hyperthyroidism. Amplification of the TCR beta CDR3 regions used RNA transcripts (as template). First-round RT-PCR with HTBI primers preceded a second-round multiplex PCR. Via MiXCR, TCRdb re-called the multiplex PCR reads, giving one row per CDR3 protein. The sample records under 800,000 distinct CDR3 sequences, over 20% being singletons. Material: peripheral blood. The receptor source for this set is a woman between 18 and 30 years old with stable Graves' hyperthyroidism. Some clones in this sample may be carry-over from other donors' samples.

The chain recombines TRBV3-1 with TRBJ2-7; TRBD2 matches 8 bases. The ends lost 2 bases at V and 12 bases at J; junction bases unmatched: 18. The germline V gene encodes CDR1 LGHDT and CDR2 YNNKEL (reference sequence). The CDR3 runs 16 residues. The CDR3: CASSQLLIGGRSLLYF. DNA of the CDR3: TGTGCCAGCAGCCAATTATTAATTGGCGGGAGGTCCCTTCTGTACTTC.

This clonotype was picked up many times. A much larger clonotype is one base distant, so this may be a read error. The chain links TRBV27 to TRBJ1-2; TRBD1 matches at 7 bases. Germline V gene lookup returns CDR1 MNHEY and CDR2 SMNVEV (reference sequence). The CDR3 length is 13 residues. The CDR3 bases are TGTGCCAGCAGGTCACAGGGGAGCTATGGCCACACCTTC. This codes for CASRSQGSYGHTF.

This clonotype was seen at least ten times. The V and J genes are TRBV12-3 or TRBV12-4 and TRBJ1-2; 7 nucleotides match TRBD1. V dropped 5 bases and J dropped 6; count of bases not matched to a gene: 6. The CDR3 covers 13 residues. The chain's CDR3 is CASSEQGRDGYTF. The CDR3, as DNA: TGTGCCAGCAGTGAACAGGGGAGGGATGGCTACACCTTC.

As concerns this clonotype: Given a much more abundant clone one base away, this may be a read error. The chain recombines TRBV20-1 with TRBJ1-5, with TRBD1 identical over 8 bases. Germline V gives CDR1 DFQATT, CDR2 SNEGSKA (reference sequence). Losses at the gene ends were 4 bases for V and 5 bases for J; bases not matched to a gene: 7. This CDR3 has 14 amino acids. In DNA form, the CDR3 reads TGCAGTGCTACCTTCGGGACAGGAGATCAGCCCCAGCATTTT. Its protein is CSATFGTGDQPQHF.

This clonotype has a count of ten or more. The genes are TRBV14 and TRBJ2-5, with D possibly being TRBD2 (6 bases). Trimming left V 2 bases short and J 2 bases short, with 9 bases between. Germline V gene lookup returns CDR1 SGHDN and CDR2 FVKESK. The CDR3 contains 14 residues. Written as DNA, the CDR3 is TGTGCCAGCAGCCAAACAGGAGGGCAAGAGACCCAGTACTTC. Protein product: CASSQTGGQETQYF.

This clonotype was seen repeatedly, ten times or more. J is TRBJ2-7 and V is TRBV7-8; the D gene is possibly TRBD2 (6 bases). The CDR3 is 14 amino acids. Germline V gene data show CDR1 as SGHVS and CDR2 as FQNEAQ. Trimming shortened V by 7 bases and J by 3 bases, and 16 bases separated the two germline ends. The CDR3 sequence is CASTLLSGHYEQYF. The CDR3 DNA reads TGTGCCAGCACCCTCCTAAGCGGGCACTACGAGCAGTACTTC.

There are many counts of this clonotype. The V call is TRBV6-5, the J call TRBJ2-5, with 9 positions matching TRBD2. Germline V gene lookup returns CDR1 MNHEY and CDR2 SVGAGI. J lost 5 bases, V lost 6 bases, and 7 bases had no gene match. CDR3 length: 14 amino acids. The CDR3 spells CASRVSGRQETQYF. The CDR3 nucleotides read TGTGCCAGCAGGGTTAGCGGGAGACAGGAGACCCAGTACTTC.

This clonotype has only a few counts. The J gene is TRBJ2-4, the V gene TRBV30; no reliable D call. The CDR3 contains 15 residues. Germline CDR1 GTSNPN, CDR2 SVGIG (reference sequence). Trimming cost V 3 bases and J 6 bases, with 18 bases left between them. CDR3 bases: TGTGCCTGGAGCCCAACGCCCCGAACGGGAAACATTCAGTACTTC. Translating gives CAWSPTPRTGNIQYF.

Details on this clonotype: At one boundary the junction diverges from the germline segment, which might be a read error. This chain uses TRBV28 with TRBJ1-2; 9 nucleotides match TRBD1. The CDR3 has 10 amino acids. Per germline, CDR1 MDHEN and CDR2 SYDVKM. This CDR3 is CASSSRDRDF. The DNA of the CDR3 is TGTGCCAGCAGTTCCCGGGACAGGGACTTC.

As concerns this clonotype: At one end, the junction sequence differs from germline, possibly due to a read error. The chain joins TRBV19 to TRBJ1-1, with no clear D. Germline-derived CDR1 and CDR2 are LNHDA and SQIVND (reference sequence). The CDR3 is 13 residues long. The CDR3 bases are TGTGCCAGTAGTAGGCAAGGGAACACTGAAGCTTGCTTT. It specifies CASSRQGNTEACF.

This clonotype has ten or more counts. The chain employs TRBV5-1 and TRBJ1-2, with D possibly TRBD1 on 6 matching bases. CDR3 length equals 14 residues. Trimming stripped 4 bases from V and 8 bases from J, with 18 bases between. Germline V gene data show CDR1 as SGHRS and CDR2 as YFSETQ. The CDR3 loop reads CASSHESGVGGYTF. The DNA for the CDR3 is TGCGCCAGCAGCCATGAATCAGGGGTCGGGGGCTACACCTTC.

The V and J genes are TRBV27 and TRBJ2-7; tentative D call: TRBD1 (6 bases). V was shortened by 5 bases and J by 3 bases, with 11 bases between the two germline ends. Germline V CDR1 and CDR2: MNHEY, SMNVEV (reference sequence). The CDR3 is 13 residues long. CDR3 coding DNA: TGTGCCAGCAGTGTCGGGACATACTACGAGCAGTACTTC. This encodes CASSVGTYYEQYF.

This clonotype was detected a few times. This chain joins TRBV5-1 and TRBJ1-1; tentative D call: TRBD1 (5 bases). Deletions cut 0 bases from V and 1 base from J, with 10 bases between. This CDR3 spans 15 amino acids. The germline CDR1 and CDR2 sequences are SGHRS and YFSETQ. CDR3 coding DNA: TGCGCCAGCAGCTTGGGATTTACAGGGAACACTGAAGCTTTCTTT. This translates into CASSLGFTGNTEAFF.

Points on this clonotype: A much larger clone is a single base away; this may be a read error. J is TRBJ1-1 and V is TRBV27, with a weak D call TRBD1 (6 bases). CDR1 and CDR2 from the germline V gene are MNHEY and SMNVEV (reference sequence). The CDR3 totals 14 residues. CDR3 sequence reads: CASSPWTESTEALF. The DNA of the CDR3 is TGTGCCAGCAGTCCTTGGACAGAAAGCACTGAAGCTCTCTTT.

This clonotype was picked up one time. CDR3 sequence (DNA): TGTGCCAGCAGTGGACTAGTCAACTACGAGCAGTACTTC. This codes for CASSGLVNYEQYF. J is TRBJ2-7 and V is TRBV6-1, with D possibly TRBD2 on 6 matching bases. The germline V gene encodes CDR1 MNHNS and CDR2 SASEGT. Between the trimmed V and J ends, which lost 4 bases and 3 bases, there was a span of 10 bases. The CDR3 loop spans 13 amino acids.

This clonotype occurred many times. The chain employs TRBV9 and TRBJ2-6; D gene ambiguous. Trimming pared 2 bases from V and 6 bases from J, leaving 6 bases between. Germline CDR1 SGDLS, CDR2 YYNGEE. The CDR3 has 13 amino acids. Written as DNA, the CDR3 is TGTGCCAGCAGCGTTACAGCGGCCAACGTCCTGACTTTC. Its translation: CASSVTAANVLTF.

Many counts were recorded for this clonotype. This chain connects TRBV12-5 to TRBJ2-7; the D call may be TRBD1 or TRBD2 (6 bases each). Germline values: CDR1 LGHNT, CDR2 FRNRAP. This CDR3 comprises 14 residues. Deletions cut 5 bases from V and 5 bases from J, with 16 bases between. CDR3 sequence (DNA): TGTGCTAGTGGTCCGGGTAGGGGGGTCCACGAGCAGTACTTC. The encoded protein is CASGPGRGVHEQYF.

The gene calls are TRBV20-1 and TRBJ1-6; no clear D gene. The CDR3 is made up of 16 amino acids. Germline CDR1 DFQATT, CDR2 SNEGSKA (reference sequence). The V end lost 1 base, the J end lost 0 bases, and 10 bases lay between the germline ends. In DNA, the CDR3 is TGCAGTGCTAGAGGTTTTGAGAGCTCCTATAATTCACCCCTCCACTTT. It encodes CSARGFESSYNSPLHF.

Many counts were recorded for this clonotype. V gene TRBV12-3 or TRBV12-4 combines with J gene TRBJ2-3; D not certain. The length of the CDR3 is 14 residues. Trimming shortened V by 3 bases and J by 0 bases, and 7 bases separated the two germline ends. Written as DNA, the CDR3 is TGTGCCAGCAGTTTGAGCGCGAGCACAGATACGCAGTATTTT. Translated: CASSLSASTDTQYF.

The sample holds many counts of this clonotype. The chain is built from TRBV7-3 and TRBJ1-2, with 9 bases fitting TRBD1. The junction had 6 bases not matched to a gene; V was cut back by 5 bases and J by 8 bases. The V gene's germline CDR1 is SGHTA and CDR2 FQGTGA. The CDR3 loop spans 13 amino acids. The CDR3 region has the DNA TGTGCCAGCAGCGCACAGGGGGCGCGGGGCTACACCTTC. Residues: CASSAQGARGYTF.

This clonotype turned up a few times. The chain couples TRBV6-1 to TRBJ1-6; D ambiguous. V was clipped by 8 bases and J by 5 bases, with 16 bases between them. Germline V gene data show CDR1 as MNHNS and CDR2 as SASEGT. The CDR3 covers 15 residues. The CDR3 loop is CASAPSAVDNSPLHF. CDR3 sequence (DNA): TGTGCCAGCGCCCCCTCGGCGGTTGATAATTCACCCCTCCACTTT.

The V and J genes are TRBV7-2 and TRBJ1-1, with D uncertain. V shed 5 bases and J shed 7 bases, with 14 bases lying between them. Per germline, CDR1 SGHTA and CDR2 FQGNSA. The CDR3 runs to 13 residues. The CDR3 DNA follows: TGTGCCAGCAGCCAACGATGGGCCTATGAAGCTTTCTTT. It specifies CASSQRWAYEAFF.

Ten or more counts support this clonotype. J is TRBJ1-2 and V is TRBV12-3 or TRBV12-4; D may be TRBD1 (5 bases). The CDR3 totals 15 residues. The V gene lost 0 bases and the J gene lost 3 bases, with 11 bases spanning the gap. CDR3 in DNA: TGTGCCAGCAGTTTAGCCCAGGGTTGGGACTATGGCTACACCTTC. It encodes CASSLAQGWDYGYTF.

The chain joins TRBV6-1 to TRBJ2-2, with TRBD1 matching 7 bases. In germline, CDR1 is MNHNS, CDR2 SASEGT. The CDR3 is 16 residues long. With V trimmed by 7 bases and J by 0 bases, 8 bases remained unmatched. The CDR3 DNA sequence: TGTGCCAGCATCCGGTACGGGACAGCGAACACCGGGGAGCTGTTTTTT. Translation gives CASIRYGTANTGELFF.

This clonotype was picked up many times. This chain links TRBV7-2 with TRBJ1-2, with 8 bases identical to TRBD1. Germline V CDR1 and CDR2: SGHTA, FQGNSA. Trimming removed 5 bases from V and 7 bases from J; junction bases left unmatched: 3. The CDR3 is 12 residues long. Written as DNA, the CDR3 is TGTGCCAGCAGCACGGACAGGGCTGGCTACACCTTC. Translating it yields CASSTDRAGYTF.

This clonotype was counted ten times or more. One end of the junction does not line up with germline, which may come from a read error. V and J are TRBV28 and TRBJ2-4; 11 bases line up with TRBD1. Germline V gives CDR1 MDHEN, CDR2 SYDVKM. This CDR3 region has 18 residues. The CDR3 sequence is CASNTRQGQGVAKNIKYF. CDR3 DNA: TGTGCCAGCAACACGAGACAGGGACAGGGGGTAGCCAAAAACATTAAGTACTTC.

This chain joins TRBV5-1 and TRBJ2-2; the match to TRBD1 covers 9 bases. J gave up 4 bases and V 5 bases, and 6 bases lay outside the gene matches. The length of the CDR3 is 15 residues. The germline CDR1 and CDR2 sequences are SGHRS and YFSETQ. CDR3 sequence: CASSTGQGITGELFF. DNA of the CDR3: TGCGCCAGCAGTACGGGACAGGGAATCACCGGGGAGCTGTTTTTT.